This is a list of T cell receptor beta chains from one sample in a study of blood T cell repertoires in COVID-19. The protocol was immunoSEQ multiplex PCR, while the TCRdb copy is restricted to in-frame clones and leaves out a portion. The sample yields hundreds of thousands of clones, approximately 80% seen once. Sequencing input: peripheral blood. These receptors were obtained from a woman between 40 and 50 years old with active or convalescent COVID-19. The CDR3 runs from the conserved cysteine through the conserved F or W. A D gene is named only where the DNA matches it firmly. Some rows mark clone size as missing; the rest say once, few, many or name a class of expanded clone.

D gene: TRBD1
J gene: TRBJ2-5
V gene: TRBV5-4
clone size: few
CDR3 DNA: TGTGCCAGCAGGACCGGGACAGCCACGGAGACCCAGTACTTC
CDR3 protein: CASRTGTATETQYF

D gene: .
J gene: TRBJ2-3
V gene: TRBV30
clone size: .
CDR3 DNA: TGTGCCTGGAACTATAAAAACACAGATACGCAGTATTTT
CDR3 protein: CAWNYKNTDTQYF

D gene: TRBD1
J gene: TRBJ1-5
V gene: TRBV11-3
clone size: .
CDR3 DNA: TGTGCCAGCAGATGTGGACAGGGAGGACAGCCCCAGCATTTT
CDR3 protein: CASRCGQGGQPQHF

D gene: TRBD1
J gene: TRBJ1-2
V gene: TRBV28
clone size: .
CDR3 DNA: TGTGCCGGGACAGGGGGCGCGAACTATGGCTACACCTTC
CDR3 protein: CAGTGGANYGYTF

D gene: .
J gene: TRBJ1-4
V gene: TRBV12-5
clone size: .
CDR3 DNA: TGTGCTAGTGGTCCGGGACTCGATCGGGAAAAACTGTTTTTT
CDR3 protein: CASGPGLDREKLFF

D gene: TRBD2
J gene: TRBJ2-1
V gene: TRBV5-8
clone size: .
CDR3 DNA: TGTGCCAGCAGCTCCCTTAGCGGGAGCTCCTACAATGAGCAGTTCTTC
CDR3 protein: CASSSLSGSSYNEQFF

D gene: TRBD2
J gene: TRBJ2-1
V gene: TRBV6-6
clone size: .
CDR3 DNA: TGTGCCACAGAGACCGAGCGGGGGGCGAGAAATGAGCAGTTCTTC
CDR3 protein: CATETERGARNEQFF

D gene: TRBD2
J gene: TRBJ2-5
V gene: TRBV7-6
clone size: .
CDR3 DNA: TGTGCCAGCAGCCGACAAGGGAGGGTTGAGACCCAGTACTTC
CDR3 protein: CASSRQGRVETQYF

D gene: .
J gene: TRBJ2-3
V gene: TRBV19
clone size: once
CDR3 DNA: TGTGCCAGTAGCTCACCGGGGTTTAATACGCAGTATTTT
CDR3 protein: CASSSPGFNTQYF

D gene: .
J gene: TRBJ1-1
V gene: TRBV5-8
clone size: .
CDR3 DNA: TGTGCCAGCAGCCGACCCGGGGAAGGGTCCACTGAAGCTTTCTTT
CDR3 protein: CASSRPGEGSTEAFF

D gene: TRBD2
J gene: TRBJ2-1
V gene: TRBV5-5
clone size: .
CDR3 DNA: TGTGCCAGCAGCTACTCCGGGACTAGCAATGAGCAGTTCTTC
CDR3 protein: CASSYSGTSNEQFF

D gene: .
J gene: TRBJ1-6
V gene: TRBV3-1/TRBV3-2
clone size: .
CDR3 DNA: TGTGCCAGCAGCCCGAACACAGGAGCACCCCTCCACTTT
CDR3 protein: CASSPNTGAPLHF

D gene: TRBD2
J gene: TRBJ2-3
V gene: TRBV5-1
clone size: .
CDR3 DNA: TGCGCCAGCAGCTTGGCCCCTAGCGGGGGGGCGCCAGATACGCAGTATTTT
CDR3 protein: CASSLAPSGGAPDTQYF

D gene: TRBD1
J gene: TRBJ2-7
V gene: TRBV5-1
clone size: .
CDR3 DNA: TGCGCCAGCAGCGAACAGGGGCGGGCCTACGAGCAGTACTTC
CDR3 protein: CASSEQGRAYEQYF

D gene: TRBD1
J gene: TRBJ1-1
V gene: TRBV6-5
clone size: .
CDR3 DNA: TGTGCCAGCAGAGCCGGGACAGAGAACACTGAAGCTTTCTTT
CDR3 protein: CASRAGTENTEAFF

D gene: .
J gene: TRBJ2-5
V gene: TRBV15
clone size: few
CDR3 DNA: TGTGCCACCAGCAGAGATCCGCAGGGATGGGAGACCCAGTACTTC
CDR3 protein: CATSRDPQGWETQYF

D gene: .
J gene: TRBJ2-7
V gene: TRBV6-2/TRBV6-3
clone size: .
CDR3 DNA: TGTGCCAGCAGTCCAGGGTCCTGGGGGCACGAGCAGTACTTC
CDR3 protein: CASSPGSWGHEQYF

D gene: TRBD1
J gene: TRBJ2-2
V gene: TRBV30
clone size: many
CDR3 DNA: TGTGCCTGGCTGGGACAGGTTCCCGGGGAGCTGTTTTTT
CDR3 protein: CAWLGQVPGELFF

D gene: .
J gene: TRBJ1-2
V gene: TRBV3-1/TRBV3-2
clone size: .
CDR3 DNA: TGTGCCAGCAGCCAAGATGGGGCAGGGCCCTATGGCTACACCTTC
CDR3 protein: CASSQDGAGPYGYTF

D gene: TRBD1
J gene: TRBJ1-6
V gene: TRBV5-4
clone size: few
CDR3 DNA: TGTGCCAGCAGGGGGACAGGCTATAATTCACCCCTCCACTTT
CDR3 protein: CASRGTGYNSPLHF

D gene: TRBD1
J gene: TRBJ1-3
V gene: TRBV9
clone size: .
CDR3 DNA: TGTGCCAGCAGCGATCGGGACAGGGGGCCCTCTGGAAACACCATATATTTT
CDR3 protein: CASSDRDRGPSGNTIYF

D gene: .
J gene: TRBJ2-2
V gene: TRBV7-2
clone size: once
CDR3 DNA: TGTGCCAGCAGCTTGTTTTCGGTCACCGGGGAGCTGTTTTTT
CDR3 protein: CASSLFSVTGELFF

D gene: TRBD1
J gene: TRBJ1-2
V gene: TRBV11-2
clone size: .
CDR3 DNA: TGTGCCAGCAGCTTAGATTGGCGGACAGGGGGCGGCTACACCTTC
CDR3 protein: CASSLDWRTGGGYTF